This T cell receptor (beta chain) was obtained from a study of blood T cell repertoires in COVID-19. Produced via immunoSEQ multiplex PCR; TCRdb's table is partial and in-frame only. The table lists about 160,000 clones, 80% to 85% of them singletons. The CDR3 sequence is 13 residues long. V was clipped by 6 bases and J by 3 bases, with 11 bases between them. CDR1 MNHEY and CDR2 SVGEGT come from the germline V gene. Specimen: peripheral blood. This chain joins TRBV6-2 or TRBV6-3 and TRBJ1-2; D is undetermined. The receptor was derived from an elderly woman with active or convalescent COVID-19. CDR3 sequence reads: CASSPRQDYGYTF. The DNA of the CDR3 is TGTGCCAGCAGCCCAAGGCAGGACTATGGCTACACCTTC.